This TCR beta chain came from a study of T-cell reconstitution after alpha-beta-depleted transplantation in children (dated by TCRdb to about 2016). Study-level background: Using TCR repertoire profiling, the study followed T-cell immune reconstitution in a quantitative way in children after TCRalphabeta/CD19-depleted allogeneic hematopoietic cell transplantation.

Per the publication, the treatment or condition label means: allogeneic hematopoietic cell transplantation with graft depleted of TCRalphabeta T cells and CD19 B cells. Transplant recipients were children who received TCRalphabeta/CD19-depleted allogeneic hematopoietic cell grafts. Study-level results and caveats: Over the following months the frequencies of hyperexpanded clones went down, and after one year T-cell counts and TCRbeta diversity were mostly credited to newly produced T cells. The apparently early recovery of alphabetaT-cell counts about two months after transplant reportedly depended on only several hundred rapidly expanded clones that came from non-depleted graft cells. The high TCRbeta diversity at day 60 in some patients was ascribed to recipient T cells and intrathymic progenitors that had survived conditioning.

Receptor amplification or capture employed PCR. Sequencing used an Illumina HiSeq 2500. Molecular barcoding was employed in the preparation of TCR libraries, with unique molecular identifiers being used to normalize TCRbeta repertoire quantification. The raw public reads went through TCRdb reprocessing: fastp at Q25, MiXCR clone calling, in-frame beta chains kept. CDR3 protein sequences are deduplicated, and each keeps its most common genes and DNA. The sample records about 160,000 distinct CDR3 sequences, 11% of which are singletons. Over 10% of the sample comes from the top ten. This clonotype occurred many times. Its binding antigen is unknown. No base quality information exists; no much larger clone differs at one position. Looking up the germline V gene yields CDR1 ENHRY and CDR2 SYGVKD. V is trimmed back by 7 bases and J by 5 bases, and the junction contains 3 bases that no gene match accounts for. The CDR3 goes from the cysteine to the phenylalanine over 13 residues. The retained sequence is limited to the CDR3, 39 bases, with the frame set at the first base.

This sample comprised PBMCs, obtained before TCRalphabeta/CD19-depleted stem cell transplant. This receptor was identified in a boy aged 2 to 10 with acute myeloid leukemia, due to receive a stem cell transplant. The chain links TRBV10-3 with TRBJ2-7; 12 central bases correspond to TRBD1. The CDR3 amino acid sequence is: CAIMGTGGDEQYF. The bases read TGTGCCATCATGGGGACAGGGGGCGACGAGCAGTACTTC.